The T cell receptor (beta chain) described here comes from a study of control samples from healthy donors and cancer patients. TCRdb's copy holds only in-frame clones and misses some; the assay was immunoSEQ multiplex PCR. Among about 150,000 clones, roughly 93% were seen once, and the ten largest hold under 2.5%. The length of the CDR3 is 15 residues. The germline CDR1 and CDR2 sequences are MDHEN and SYDVKM. V gave up 5 bases and J gave up 6 bases, with 17 bases separating them. The sequenced sample consisted of blood. The clonotype was recovered from a middle-aged man in good health. The rearrangement uses TRBV28 and TRBJ2-1, with D perhaps TRBD2 (6 bases). The CDR3 region has the DNA TGTGCCAGCAGTAGCCAGGGACTGAGAACCAATGAGCAGTTCTTC. It yields the protein CASSSQGLRTNEQFF.